These 14 T cell receptor beta chains were sequenced from one sample in a study of T-cell memory formation after mild COVID-19. TCRdb recomputed calls from the 5' RACE reads with MiXCR, one row per CDR3 protein. The sample carries a few hundred thousand distinct CDR3 sequences, roughly 21% recorded once. The sequenced material came from PBMCs or a T cell subset sorted from them (not recorded which). The receptors were sampled from an adult woman who had mild COVID-19 (a few samples of this study predate the infection). Cell type and time point are not known.

The V and J genes are TRBV5-1 and TRBJ2-3, with D perhaps matching TRBD1 or TRBD2 (5 bases each). Germline V gene data show CDR1 as SGHRS and CDR2 as YFSETQ. The CDR3 contains 14 residues. Trimming took 5 bases from V and 2 from J, leaving 12 bases between them. Written as DNA, the CDR3 is TGCGCCAGCAGACCGGCAGGGACCACAGATACGCAGTATTTT. Amino acids: CASRPAGTTDTQYF.

This clonotype was detected a few times. The chain combines TRBV4-1 with TRBJ2-5; TRBD2 matches at 8 bases. Germline V CDR1 and CDR2: MGHRA, YSYEKL. V lost 4 bases to trimming and J lost 3 bases; unmatched junction nucleotides: 10. The CDR3 is made up of 16 amino acids. The CDR3 is CASSPPGGGGKETQYF. In DNA form, the CDR3 reads TGCGCCAGCAGCCCTCCCGGCGGCGGGGGGAAAGAGACCCAGTACTTC.

A few counts support this clonotype. The chain uses TRBV11-2 and TRBJ2-4; D might be TRBD1 (5 bases). This CDR3 spans 14 amino acids. Trimming shortened V by 5 bases and J by 2 bases, and 10 bases separated the two germline ends. Germline values: CDR1 SGHAT, CDR2 FQNNGV. The CDR3 DNA sequence: TGTGCCAGCAGCCATCGACAGACCAAAAACATTCAGTACTTC. Translated: CASSHRQTKNIQYF.

The V gene is TRBV2, the J gene TRBJ1-5; D is possibly TRBD1 (6 bases). The CDR3 loop spans 19 amino acids. Trimming took off 6 bases at V and 0 bases at J, with 24 bases between the two ends. The germline V gene encodes CDR1 SNHLY and CDR2 FYNNEI. In DNA form, the CDR3 reads TGTGCCAGCAGCGGACCGCCCGGACAGAGTCTTTATAGCAATCAGCCCCAGCATTTT. It specifies CASSGPPGQSLYSNQPQHF.

This clonotype occurred a few times. The chain combines TRBV7-2 with TRBJ2-1; D ambiguous. Between the trimmed V and J ends, which lost 7 bases and 4 bases, there was a span of 5 bases. The CDR3 has 11 residues. CDR1 and CDR2 (germline): SGHTA, FQGNSA. The DNA for the CDR3 is TGTGCCAGCACACCGTACAATGAGCAGTTCTTC. Protein sequence: CASTPYNEQFF. Full variable domain (remainder filled in from reference TRBV7-2 and TRBJ2-1): GAGVSQSPSNKVTEKGKDVELRCDPISGHTALYWYRQSLGQGLEFLIYFQGNSAPDKSGLPSDRFSAERTGGSVSTLTIQRTQQEDSAVYLCASTPYNEQFFGPGTRLTVL.

The chain recombines TRBV4-2 with TRBJ2-7; D tentatively fits TRBD1 or TRBD2 (6 bases each). The CDR3 has 15 residues. The V gene's germline CDR1 is LGHNA and CDR2 YNFKEQ. The V gene lost 0 bases and the J gene lost 5 bases, with 14 bases spanning the gap. This CDR3 is CASSQDAGTLDEQYF. CDR3 coding DNA: TGTGCCAGCAGCCAAGATGCGGGGACATTGGACGAGCAGTACTTC.

This clonotype appeared many times. J is TRBJ1-1 and V is TRBV6-1; D gene unclear. The length of the CDR3 is 13 residues. Germline CDR1 is MNHNS and CDR2 is SASEGT. Between the trimmed V and J ends, which lost 1 base and 2 bases, there was a span of 5 bases. CDR3 residues: CASSEEGNTEAFF. For the CDR3, the DNA is TGTGCCAGCAGTGAAGAAGGTAACACTGAAGCTTTCTTT.

This chain uses TRBV6-2 or TRBV6-3 with TRBJ2-2; 7 nucleotides line up with TRBD2. The germline gives CDR1 MNHEY, CDR2 SVGEGT. The V and J ends lost 6 bases and 3 bases, in that order; junction bases with no gene match: 7. CDR3 size: 15 residues. The CDR3 sequence is CASRDHGGDTGELFF. CDR3 bases: TGTGCCAGCAGAGACCATGGGGGGGACACCGGGGAGCTGTTTTTT.

V is TRBV5-5 and J is TRBJ2-7, with 11 bases aligning to TRBD1. This CDR3 has 15 amino acids. Germline V lookup: CDR1 SGHKS, CDR2 YYEKEE (reference sequence). The V segment lost 1 base and the J segment 5 bases; nucleotides outside the gene matches: 5. The CDR3 coding sequence is TGTGCCAGCAGCTTGTACCCGGGACAGGGGGACGAGCAGTACTTC. Translation gives CASSLYPGQGDEQYF.

This sequence joins TRBV2 and TRBJ2-7; D possibly corresponds to TRBD2 (5 bases). This CDR3 has 13 residues. V gave up 2 bases and J gave up 6 bases, with 11 bases separating them. Germline CDR1 reads SNHLY; CDR2 reads FYNNEI. The CDR3 region is CASSELAPGEQYF. In DNA form, the CDR3 reads TGTGCCAGCAGTGAACTAGCTCCCGGCGAGCAGTACTTC.

In its sample, this clonotype was seen a few times. The J gene is TRBJ1-2, the V gene TRBV5-1; 10 positions match TRBD1. J lost 4 bases, V lost 0 bases, and 3 bases had no gene match. The CDR3 covers 15 residues. The germline CDR1 and CDR2 sequences are SGHRS and YFSETQ. CDR3 sequence (DNA): TGCGCCAGCAGCTTGGCCGGGACAGGGGCCTATGGCTACACCTTC. Translated, it gives CASSLAGTGAYGYTF.

This rearrangement joins TRBV3-1 to TRBJ2-3; perhaps D is TRBD1 or TRBD2 (5 bases each). Trimming cost V 7 bases and J 4 bases, with 9 bases left between them. CDR3 size: 12 residues. Per the germline V gene, CDR1 is LGHDT and CDR2 is YNNKEL (reference sequence). The CDR3 DNA reads TGTGCCAGCAATCGAGGGGCAGATACGCAGTATTTT. This codes for CASNRGADTQYF.

The gene calls are TRBV7-6 and TRBJ2-2; D not certain. The CDR3 is 14 amino acids. CDR1 is SGHVS, CDR2 FNYEAQ, per germline. V lost 3 bases and J 8 bases, leaving 13 bases between the germline ends. DNA for the CDR3: TGTGCCAGCAGCTTCCCCCAACCTGCGGGGGAGCTGTTTTTT. The encoded protein is CASSFPQPAGELFF.

This clonotype turned up a few times. CDR3 residues: CASSPTGTGEQYF. DNA of the CDR3: TGTGCCAGCAGCCCGACAGGGACGGGCGAGCAGTACTTC. The chain joins TRBV7-9 to TRBJ2-7; 7 positions match TRBD1. V shed 5 bases, J shed 6 bases, and the junction held 7 bases outside the gene matches. Germline V gives CDR1 SEHNR, CDR2 FQNEAQ (reference sequence). This CDR3 contains 13 residues.